Many counts were recorded for the clone carrying this T cell receptor beta chain. This sample is part of a study of Graves' ophthalmopathy and Graves' hyperthyroidism. Across the whole study: Ahead of any treatment, peripheral blood was obtained at the initial diagnosis.

Every ophthalmopathy donor presented moderate-to-severe activity, CAS ≥3, NOSPECS ≥4 and duration under 3 months. Pregnancy or lactation, uncontrolled infections and other autoimmune diseases were grounds for excluding patients. RNA transcripts were the template, and TCR beta CDR3 regions were amplified from them. RT-PCR was first run with HTBI primers, then multiplex PCR in a second round. TCRdb analysed the multiplex PCR reads with MiXCR anew, one entry per CDR3 protein. The sample contains roughly 700,000 distinct CDR3 sequences, around 40% of which appear only once. Trimming cost V 6 bases and J 4 bases, with 12 bases left between them. CDR3 length: 13 residues.

Sample: peripheral blood. The TCR comes from an adult man with Graves' ophthalmopathy. The rearrangement uses TRBV12-3 or TRBV12-4 and TRBJ1-2, with D unclear. The CDR3 region is CASSFGGFYGYTF. The CDR3 DNA reads as TGTGCCAGCAGCTTCGGCGGATTCTATGGCTACACCTTC.